In its sample, the clone carrying this T cell receptor beta chain was seen once. Clones were sequenced by immunoSEQ multiplex PCR, and TCRdb holds only the in-frame ones, with some missing. Seen here are hundreds of thousands of clones, just over 85% observed once, and the top ten hold over 1.3%. The data stem from a study of blood T cell repertoires in COVID-19. Study summary: Samples of COVID-19 (acute and convalescent) were obtained from the United States, Italy and Spain. PBMCs, B-cell-depleted T cells, or T cells provided the cDNA or gDNA that made up the material.

The germline CDR1 and CDR2 sequences are LGHDT and YNNKEL (reference sequence). V lost 1 base and J 2 bases, leaving 10 bases between the germline ends. The CDR3 has 15 amino acids. Input material: peripheral blood. This chain uses TRBV3-1 (or the pseudogene TRBV3-2) with TRBJ2-3; no reliable D call. This sequence was found in a woman in her 30s with active or convalescent COVID-19. The CDR3 DNA reads as TGTGCCAGCAGCCAAGGAGTAGAGAACACAGATACGCAGTATTTT. Translation gives CASSQGVENTDTQYF.